These T cell receptor beta chains were read from a single sample in a study of T cells in Graves' hyperthyroidism and ophthalmopathy. TCRdb itself ran the multiplex PCR reads through MiXCR, one entry per CDR3 protein. Here the sample spans about 300,000 distinct CDR3 sequences, 20% to 25% being singletons. The sample consisted of blood. The receptor source for this set is a man between 35 and 55 years old with Graves' hyperthyroidism that later progressed to Graves' ophthalmopathy. CDR3s include the opening cysteine and the closing phenylalanine or tryptophan. The D gene is left open where the match is weak. A row's size may be missing; if present it is once, few, many or a size class.

TRBJ2-5 | many | TRBD1 | TRBV7-9 | CASSSRGPETQYF | TGTGCCAGCAGCTCAAGGGGGCCTGAGACCCAGTACTTC
TRBJ1-1 | - | - | TRBV15 | CATSSTQGGVAFF | TGTGCCACCAGCAGCACACAGGGAGGTGTAGCTTTCTTT
TRBJ2-7 | once | - | TRBV6-5 | CASSYGRRAYEQYF | TGTGCCAGCAGTTACGGCAGGAGGGCCTACGAGCAGTACTTC
TRBJ1-5 | many | - | TRBV6-5 | CASSWVNSNQPQHF | TGTGCCAGCAGTTGGGTTAATAGCAATCAGCCCCAGCATTTT
TRBJ2-5 | - | - | TRBV6-5 | CASSWGIQETQYF | TGTGCCAGCAGTTGGGGTATCCAAGAGACCCAGTACTTC
TRBJ1-1 | many | - | TRBV6-5 | CASRISIVYTEAFF | TGTGCCAGCAGAATATCTATAGTCTACACTGAAGCTTTCTTT
TRBJ2-5 | many | - | TRBV5-5 | CASSLANPGETQYF | TGTGCCAGCAGCTTGGCCAATCCGGGAGAGACCCAGTACTTC
TRBJ2-5 | - | - | TRBV2 | CASHGPPEETQYF | TGTGCCAGCCATGGACCCCCCGAAGAGACCCAGTACTTC
TRBJ2-7 | few | TRBD1 | TRBV14 | CASSPTKTGTGVYEQYF | TGTGCCAGCAGCCCGACAAAAACCGGGACAGGGGTTTACGAGCAGTACTTC
TRBJ2-5 | - | - | TRBV24-1 | CATSDPTGLETQYF | TGTGCCACCAGTGACCCAACAGGGTTGGAGACCCAGTACTTC
TRBJ1-1 | many | - | TRBV19 | CASSRGRAGGAFF | TGTGCCAGTAGCCGGGGGCGGGCTGGTGGAGCTTTCTTT
TRBJ1-2 | - | - | TRBV6-2/TRBV6-3 | CASTPPSVLYGYTF | TGTGCCAGCACTCCACCCAGTGTGTTATATGGCTACACCTTC
TRBJ2-6 | once | - | TRBV6-1 | CASSGGTYSGANVLTF | TGTGCCAGCAGTGGGGGAACCTACTCTGGGGCCAACGTCCTGACTTTC
TRBJ1-1 | - | - | TRBV6-1 | CASSTWEQEAFF | TGTGCCAGCAGTACCTGGGAGCAGGAGGCTTTCTTT
TRBJ2-7 | many | - | TRBV7-3 | CASSRTSGPYEQYF | TGTGCCAGCAGCCGGACATCCGGTCCCTACGAGCAGTACTTC
TRBJ1-5 | - | - | TRBV6-1 | CASSGRAGQPQHF | TGTGCCAGCAGTGGCAGGGCTGGTCAGCCCCAGCATTTT
TRBJ2-7 | - | TRBD2 | TRBV10-3 | CASSSSTRFGRALRYEQYF | TGTGCCAGCAGTTCATCGACTAGGTTCGGGAGGGCCCTCAGGTACGAGCAGTACTTC
TRBJ2-7 | few | TRBD2 | TRBV6-1 | CASSERLAGAYEQYF | TGTGCCAGCAGTGAACGACTAGCGGGAGCCTACGAGCAGTACTTC
TRBJ1-1 | many | - | TRBV6-1 | CASSERLTYTEAFF | TGTGCCAGCAGTGAGCGACTGACGTACACTGAAGCTTTCTTT
TRBJ1-2 | - | - | TRBV15 | CATSRDLLSNYGYTF | TGTGCCACCAGCAGAGATCTGCTCAGTAACTATGGCTACACCTTC
TRBJ2-5 | many | - | TRBV7-9 | CASSPIETQYF | TGTGCCAGCAGCCCGATAGAGACCCAGTACTTC
TRBJ2-7 | - | TRBD1 | TRBV29-1 | CSAEYRDRGYYEQYF | TGCAGCGCGGAATACCGGGACAGGGGGTACTACGAGCAGTACTTC
TRBJ2-7 | few | - | TRBV12-3/TRBV12-4 | CASSPTTRGSYEQYF | TGTGCCAGCAGTCCCACCACCAGGGGTTCCTACGAGCAGTACTTC
TRBJ2-6 | - | TRBD1 | TRBV11-1 | CASSAGQGISGANVLTF | TGTGCCAGCAGCGCTGGACAGGGTATCTCTGGGGCCAACGTCCTGACTTTC
TRBJ1-5 | many | - | TRBV6-1 | CASGPGGASNQPQHF | TGTGCCAGCGGGCCTGGGGGGGCATCCAATCAGCCCCAGCATTTT
TRBJ1-1 | many | - | TRBV20-1 | CSAYAGGGFDTEAFF | TGCAGTGCTTACGCGGGGGGGGGGTTTGACACTGAAGCTTTCTTT
TRBJ2-7 | many | TRBD2 | TRBV28 | CASSVLAGFREQYF | TGTGCCAGCAGCGTGCTAGCGGGGTTTCGCGAGCAGTACTTC
TRBJ2-7 | - | TRBD1 | TRBV6-1 | CASSEWTGGYF | TGTGCCAGCAGTGAGTGGACAGGGGGGTACTTC
TRBJ1-1 | - | - | TRBV5-1 | CASTLGAHETEAFF | TGCGCCAGCACCTTGGGGGCCCATGAGACTGAAGCTTTCTTT
TRBJ2-4 | - | - | TRBV7-2 | CASSLGGLAKNIQYF | TGTGCCAGCAGTTTAGGGGGTCTAGCCAAAAACATTCAGTACTTC
TRBJ1-2 | many | - | TRBV5-1 | CASSLDGPPDVYGYTF | TGCGCCAGCAGCTTGGATGGCCCCCCCGACGTCTATGGCTACACCTTC
TRBJ1-2 | many | - | TRBV7-4 | CASSRDGYTF | TGTGCCAGCAGCCGCGATGGCTACACCTTC
TRBJ2-5 | many | - | TRBV6-5 | CASTIESRQSQETQYF | TGTGCCAGCACAATCGAATCACGACAGAGCCAAGAGACCCAGTACTTC
TRBJ1-5 | few | - | TRBV6-1 | CASRRGINQPQHF | TGTGCCAGCAGACGGGGGATCAATCAGCCCCAGCATTTT
TRBJ2-7 | - | TRBD1 | TRBV6-1 | CASSDRDRGSSDEQYF | TGTGCCAGCAGTGACAGGGACAGGGGCTCTAGTGACGAGCAGTACTTC
TRBJ2-7 | few | - | TRBV27 | CASSLDHYSYEQYF | TGTGCCAGCAGTTTAGATCACTACTCCTACGAGCAGTACTTC
TRBJ2-6 | - | - | TRBV28 | CASIDSRANVLTF | TGTGCCAGCATAGACTCGCGGGCCAACGTCCTGACTTTC
TRBJ2-5 | many | TRBD1 | TRBV19 | CASSITGVRETQYF | TGTGCCAGTAGTATCACAGGGGTTCGGGAGACCCAGTACTTC
TRBJ1-5 | many | - | TRBV7-2 | CASTPRGWDQPQHF | TGTGCCAGCACCCCCAGGGGTTGGGATCAGCCCCAGCATTTT
TRBJ2-7 | many | - | TRBV12-3/TRBV12-4 | CASSQRSWDYEQYF | TGTGCCAGCAGCCAGAGAAGTTGGGACTACGAGCAGTACTTC
TRBJ2-5 | many | - | TRBV6-5 | CASSFRDGTQETQYF | TGTGCCAGCAGTTTTCGGGACGGAACTCAAGAGACCCAGTACTTC
TRBJ2-5 | - | TRBD2 | TRBV20-1 | CSAREGLAGQTQYF | TGCAGTGCTAGAGAAGGACTAGCGGGGCAGACCCAGTACTTC
TRBJ1-2 | - | - | TRBV12-3/TRBV12-4 | CASLGAGAGYGYTF | TGTGCCAGTCTAGGGGCGGGGGCTGGCTATGGCTACACCTTC
TRBJ2-7 | - | - | TRBV20-1 | CSARDLQTPGGSYEQYF | TGCAGTGCTAGAGATCTCCAGACACCCGGCGGATCCTACGAGCAGTACTTC
TRBJ2-5 | many | - | TRBV29-1 | CSVEVGSQETQYF | TGCAGCGTTGAAGTAGGCAGCCAAGAGACCCAGTACTTC
TRBJ1-2 | many | - | TRBV12-5 | CASGLALEGSGNYGYTF | TGTGCTAGTGGTTTGGCCTTAGAGGGGTCGGGTAACTATGGCTACACCTTC
TRBJ2-5 | many | - | TRBV5-1 | CASSSGLAQETQYF | TGCGCCAGCAGCTCCGGACTGGCACAAGAGACCCAGTACTTC
TRBJ1-5 | many | TRBD1 | TRBV12-3/TRBV12-4 | CASSPTGLQPQHF | TGTGCCAGCAGCCCGACAGGGCTTCAGCCCCAGCATTTT
TRBJ2-7 | few | - | TRBV6-2/TRBV6-3 | CASMNPGEFEQYF | TGTGCCAGCATGAACCCAGGGGAGTTTGAGCAGTACTTC
TRBJ2-7 | - | TRBD2 | TRBV6-2/TRBV6-3 | CASVSISGGCEQYF | TGTGCCAGCGTCTCCATTAGCGGGGGGTGCGAGCAGTACTTC